These T cell receptor beta chains were read from a single sample in a study of CD8+ T cells in alopecia areata. Sequencing used immunoSEQ multiplex PCR; TCRdb keeps in-frame clones, though not all of them. The table records about 210,000 clones, more than 30% of them present only once. The sample in question was CD4+ T cells sorted from blood, obtained at approximately week 31, from a patient treated with tofacitinib. These receptors were collected from a human donor with alopecia areata. Each CDR3 is given with its conserved first and last residue. The order of the fields is CDR3 length, D gene, J gene, clone size, V gene, CDR3 DNA, CDR3 protein. The D gene is left open where the match is weak. Size is omitted from some rows. Given values are once, few, many or a class for expanded clones.

cdr3_length: 11; d_call: NA; j_call: TRBJ1-4; clone_size: NA; v_call: TRBV7-9; cdr3_nt: TGTGCCAGCAGCTTAGATGAAAAACTGTTTTTT; cdr3_aa: CASSLDEKLFF
cdr3_length: 15; d_call: TRBD1; j_call: TRBJ2-2; clone_size: NA; v_call: TRBV29-1; cdr3_nt: TGCAGCGTTGATAGCCCACAGGGGGCGCCCGGGGAGCTGTTTTTT; cdr3_aa: CSVDSPQGAPGELFF
cdr3_length: 12; d_call: NA; j_call: TRBJ2-1; clone_size: few; v_call: TRBV2; cdr3_nt: TGTGCCAGCGGCTGGCCTAGGAATGAGCAGTTCTTC; cdr3_aa: CASGWPRNEQFF
cdr3_length: 16; d_call: NA; j_call: TRBJ2-1; clone_size: NA; v_call: TRBV5-1; cdr3_nt: TGCGCCAGCAGCTTGGGCGTGGCAGGACCTTACAATGAGCAGTTCTTC; cdr3_aa: CASSLGVAGPYNEQFF
cdr3_length: 16; d_call: TRBD1; j_call: TRBJ2-5; clone_size: NA; v_call: TRBV5-4; cdr3_nt: TGTGCCAGCAGCCCAGGGGGTTCTCGGGTCCAAGAGACCCAGTACTTC; cdr3_aa: CASSPGGSRVQETQYF
cdr3_length: 15; d_call: NA; j_call: TRBJ2-1; clone_size: NA; v_call: TRBV25-1; cdr3_nt: TGTGCCAGCAGCCCAGCGGTGATCGGGCCCAATGAGCAGTTCTTC; cdr3_aa: CASSPAVIGPNEQFF
cdr3_length: 14; d_call: TRBD1; j_call: TRBJ2-7; clone_size: NA; v_call: TRBV7-9; cdr3_nt: TGTGCCAGCAGCCGTGACAGGGGCCTCTACGAGCAGTACTTC; cdr3_aa: CASSRDRGLYEQYF
cdr3_length: 13; d_call: NA; j_call: TRBJ2-5; clone_size: NA; v_call: TRBV9; cdr3_nt: TGTGCCAGCAGCGTAGGACTAAAAGAGACCCAGTACTTC; cdr3_aa: CASSVGLKETQYF
cdr3_length: 13; d_call: NA; j_call: TRBJ2-7; clone_size: NA; v_call: TRBV6-5; cdr3_nt: TGTGCCAGCAGACAACACCAGGGCCACGAGCAGTACTTC; cdr3_aa: CASRQHQGHEQYF
cdr3_length: 13; d_call: TRBD1; j_call: TRBJ1-1; clone_size: many; v_call: TRBV18; cdr3_nt: TGTGCCAGCTCACGCACAGGGGACACTGAAGCTTTCTTT; cdr3_aa: CASSRTGDTEAFF
cdr3_length: 11; d_call: NA; j_call: TRBJ2-7; clone_size: NA; v_call: TRBV30; cdr3_nt: TGTGCCCGAAGAAGGGGGGTCGAGCAGTACTTC; cdr3_aa: CARRRGVEQYF
cdr3_length: 16; d_call: NA; j_call: TRBJ2-3; clone_size: few; v_call: TRBV7-8; cdr3_nt: TGTGCCAGCAGCTCGAGGTGGGGAGTCAGCACAGATACGCAGTATTTT; cdr3_aa: CASSSRWGVSTDTQYF
cdr3_length: 16; d_call: NA; j_call: TRBJ1-2; clone_size: once; v_call: TRBV12-5; cdr3_nt: TGTGCTAGTGGTTTGGAATTAAGGCGGACTAACTATGGCTACACCTTC; cdr3_aa: CASGLELRRTNYGYTF
cdr3_length: 16; d_call: NA; j_call: TRBJ1-5; clone_size: NA; v_call: TRBV2; cdr3_nt: TGTGCCAGCAGTGGGCCGGGCCCCAAAAGCACCCAGCCCCAGCATTTT; cdr3_aa: CASSGPGPKSTQPQHF
cdr3_length: 18; d_call: NA; j_call: TRBJ2-4; clone_size: NA; v_call: TRBV4-1; cdr3_nt: TGCGCCAGCAGCCAAGGTTCGCAGGGCCCTCCGGCCAAAAACATTCAGTACTTC; cdr3_aa: CASSQGSQGPPAKNIQYF
cdr3_length: 12; d_call: NA; j_call: TRBJ1-2; clone_size: NA; v_call: TRBV25-1; cdr3_nt: TGTGCCAGCAGCGAAGGATGGGGACACCCTTCTTTC; cdr3_aa: CASSEGWGHPSF
cdr3_length: 18; d_call: TRBD1; j_call: TRBJ1-2; clone_size: few; v_call: TRBV9; cdr3_nt: TGTGCCAGCAGCGTACGAGGGACAGGGATTGAGGGTTTCTATGGCTACACCTTC; cdr3_aa: CASSVRGTGIEGFYGYTF
cdr3_length: 17; d_call: TRBD1; j_call: TRBJ1-3; clone_size: few; v_call: TRBV5-1; cdr3_nt: TGCGCCAGCAGCTCCAGGACAGGGTCAAACTCTGGAAACACCATATATTTT; cdr3_aa: CASSSRTGSNSGNTIYF
cdr3_length: 11; d_call: NA; j_call: TRBJ2-5; clone_size: few; v_call: TRBV6-6; cdr3_nt: TGTGCCAGCAGTCTACAAGAGACCCAGTACTTC; cdr3_aa: CASSLQETQYF
cdr3_length: 14; d_call: TRBD1; j_call: TRBJ1-2; clone_size: NA; v_call: TRBV19; cdr3_nt: TGTGCCAGTAGTGGCGACAGGGCAGTGAGAGGCTACACCTTC; cdr3_aa: CASSGDRAVRGYTF
cdr3_length: 16; d_call: TRBD2; j_call: TRBJ2-4; clone_size: NA; v_call: TRBV6-1; cdr3_nt: TGTGCCAGCAGTGGGGTTAGTAGCGGGGACCTAAACATTCAGTACTTC; cdr3_aa: CASSGVSSGDLNIQYF
cdr3_length: 14; d_call: NA; j_call: TRBJ2-3; clone_size: NA; v_call: TRBV9; cdr3_nt: TGTGCCAGCAGCGTAGACCCACTACCGAATACGCAGTATTTT; cdr3_aa: CASSVDPLPNTQYF
cdr3_length: 13; d_call: NA; j_call: TRBJ1-1; clone_size: few; v_call: TRBV29-1; cdr3_nt: TGCAGCGTTGAAGATCGAGGGGGCACTGAAGCTTTCTTT; cdr3_aa: CSVEDRGGTEAFF
cdr3_length: 13; d_call: NA; j_call: TRBJ1-1; clone_size: few; v_call: TRBV5-4; cdr3_nt: TGTGCCAGCAGCTTGAACCGCGGGGATGGAGCTTTCTTT; cdr3_aa: CASSLNRGDGAFF
cdr3_length: 16; d_call: TRBD1; j_call: TRBJ1-2; clone_size: NA; v_call: TRBV25-1; cdr3_nt: TGTGCCAGCAGTGAAGACGGACAGGGGTTCCTTAGGGGCTACACCTTC; cdr3_aa: CASSEDGQGFLRGYTF
cdr3_length: 14; d_call: NA; j_call: TRBJ1-5; clone_size: once; v_call: TRBV7-6; cdr3_nt: TGTGCCAGCAGCTTAGCGAGGGGGAATCAGCCCCAGCATTTT; cdr3_aa: CASSLARGNQPQHF
cdr3_length: 16; d_call: NA; j_call: TRBJ2-1; clone_size: few; v_call: TRBV30; cdr3_nt: TGTGCCTGGAGTTTCCCTTCGGCGGGCTCCTACAATGAGCAGTTCTTC; cdr3_aa: CAWSFPSAGSYNEQFF
cdr3_length: 13; d_call: NA; j_call: TRBJ1-1; clone_size: NA; v_call: TRBV29-1; cdr3_nt: TGCAGCGTTGAAGGACAGTGGAACACTGAAGCTTTCTTT; cdr3_aa: CSVEGQWNTEAFF